The clone carrying this TCR beta chain was recorded only once. Its antigen is as yet unknown. Possible read error: a much larger clone is one base away. From around 500 ng of total RNA, TCR beta-specific cDNA was reverse-transcribed using a constant-region primer. Three nested multiplex PCR rounds, a slightly modified ARM-PCR method, built the TCR beta libraries. The first two PCR rounds, approximately 10 cycles each, used TRBV1-TRBV30 forward primers and a C-beta reverse primer. TCRdb called the multiplex PCR reads again in MiXCR, with one record for every CDR3 protein. Among over 100,000 distinct CDR3 sequences, 55% to 70% were seen once, and the ten largest hold 8% to 9%. This CDR3 spans 15 amino acids. In germline, CDR1 is GTSNPN, CDR2 SVGIG (reference sequence). The germline V and J ends were trimmed by 4 bases and 2 bases, with 12 bases remaining between them. The sample belongs to a study of tumor-infiltrating lymphocytes in primary liver carcinoma. Study-wide context: The patients comprised men and women between the ages of 30 and 69 years. Overall study findings and caveats: The study found a significantly higher top-250-clone fraction in tumors than in blood (p = 0.039). Lower overlap was observed for tumor-adjacent and tumor-blood pairs relative to tumor region pairs.

Between about 20 and 30 mg of unsorted bulk tissue served as the source from which RNA and DNA were co-extracted. The chain has TRBV30 and TRBJ2-6; D unresolved. This TCR derives from an older woman with primary liver carcinoma and hepatitis B virus infection. Sequenced material: tumor-adjacent normal liver tissue. The CDR3 reads CAWTRRGAGANVLTF. DNA of the CDR3: TGTGCCTGGACCCGGAGAGGAGCTGGGGCCAACGTCCTGACTTTC.